This T cell receptor (beta chain) was sequenced during a study of a mutant IDH1 vaccine in newly diagnosed glioma. Study as a whole: Following radiotherapy alone, or alongside temozolomide cycles, vaccination was started after an interval of 4-6 weeks.

A word on this clone: Its antigen is not identified.

This CDR3 has 16 amino acids. V shed 1 base and J shed 1 base, with 13 bases lying between them. The germline CDR1 and CDR2 sequences are LNHDA and SQIVND (reference sequence). Time point defined: week 47, end of study. Every vaccination contained 300 ug of the mutant IDH1 20-mer peptide and was paired with topical imiquimod. Data came from immunoSEQ multiplex PCR; TCRdb stores just in-frame clones and leaves some out. The top ten clones hold under 6.5% of a sample with 77,000 or so clones, approximately 80% of them seen once. This chain links TRBV19 with TRBJ1-1; D gene unclear. The TCR comes from a man aged 35 to 55 with glioma. The sample here was PBMCs, taken from a glioma patient whose treatment included an IDH1 peptide vaccine. CDR3 nucleotides: TGTGCCAGTAGTATAGTAGCGGGGTTCGAGAACACTGAAGCTTTCTTT. Its protein is CASSIVAGFENTEAFF. The variable domain in full, completed from reference TRBV19 and TRBJ1-1, reads DGGITQSPKYLFRKEGQNVTLSCEQNLNHDAMYWYRQDPGQGLRLIYYSQIVNDFQKGDIAEGYSVSREKKESFPLTVTSAQKNPTAFYLCASSIVAGFENTEAFFGQGTRLTVV.